This is a list of T cell receptor beta chains from one sample in a study of T cell changes during pregnancy in multiple sclerosis. TCRdb keeps only in-frame clones here, not all; method: immunoSEQ multiplex PCR. This table has around 100,000 clones, around nine tenths appearing once. The sample was peripheral blood, taken in the third trimester of pregnancy. All receptors derive from a female donor with multiple sclerosis, enrolled in a pregnancy study. CDR3s include the opening cysteine and the closing phenylalanine or tryptophan. Each record gives: J gene, clone size, D gene, V gene, CDR3 protein, CDR3 DNA. A D gene is named only where the DNA matches it firmly. The listing skips clone size in some rows; elsewhere it reads once, few, many or a size class.

>TRBJ2-2|-|TRBD1|TRBV5-4
CASSSGTGGELFF
TGTGCCAGCAGCTCCGGGACAGGGGGCGAGCTGTTTTTT
>TRBJ2-1|-|TRBD1|TRBV7-9
CASSIDRVAYNEQFF
TGTGCCAGCAGCATAGACAGGGTGGCCTACAATGAGCAGTTCTTC
>TRBJ2-3|-|-|TRBV6-4
CASSAPFRSTDTQYF
TGTGCCAGCAGTGCGCCTTTCAGATCCACAGATACGCAGTATTTT
>TRBJ1-1|-|-|TRBV19
CASSHQSDTEAFF
TGTGCCAGTAGTCACCAATCGGACACTGAAGCTTTCTTT
>TRBJ2-1|-|-|TRBV6-6
CASSYSARENEQFF
TGTGCCAGCAGTTACTCAGCGCGGGAAAATGAGCAGTTCTTC
>TRBJ2-1|once|TRBD2|TRBV6-6
CASSTPGGAYNEQFF
TGTGCCAGCAGCACCCCGGGAGGCGCCTACAATGAGCAGTTCTTC
>TRBJ2-5|-|TRBD1|TRBV29-1
CSGDRGGETQYF
TGCAGCGGGGACAGGGGAGGTGAGACCCAGTACTTC
>TRBJ2-2|-|TRBD2|TRBV9
CASSGGLSGGNTGELFF
TGTGCCAGCAGCGGCGGTCTTAGCGGGGGGAACACCGGGGAGCTGTTTTTT
>TRBJ2-1|-|TRBD1|TRBV7-8
CASSSNRGANLNEQFF
TGTGCCAGCAGCTCCAACAGGGGGGCCAATTTGAATGAGCAGTTCTTC
>TRBJ2-3|-|-|TRBV5-4
CASSLGPTQYF
TGTGCCAGCAGCTTGGGGCCTACGCAGTATTTT
>TRBJ2-6|-|-|TRBV18
CASSPTRVRANVLTF
TGTGCCAGCTCACCAACGAGGGTCAGGGCCAACGTCCTGACTTTC
>TRBJ1-1|-|TRBD1|TRBV5-1
CASSFSGQGASEAFF
TGCGCCAGCAGCTTTTCGGGACAGGGGGCCTCTGAAGCTTTCTTT
>TRBJ2-2|-|TRBD1|TRBV7-2
CASSVGQGGRTGELFF
TGTGCCAGCAGCGTGGGACAGGGAGGGAGAACCGGGGAGCTGTTTTTT
>TRBJ2-1|once|TRBD2|TRBV10-2
CASKPGLAGYNEQFF
TGCGCCAGCAAGCCGGGACTAGCGGGATACAATGAGCAGTTCTTC
>TRBJ1-1|-|-|TRBV9
CASSVTARGTEAFF
TGTGCCAGCAGCGTAACGGCGAGGGGGACTGAAGCTTTCTTT
>TRBJ2-7|-|TRBD2|TRBV6-5
CASSSRGRAASYEQYF
TGTGCCAGCAGTTCCCGCGGGAGGGCGGCGTCCTACGAGCAGTACTTC
>TRBJ1-2|-|-|TRBV19
CASSIRVHPGYTF
TGTGCCAGTAGCATTCGGGTCCATCCTGGCTACACCTTC
>TRBJ2-1|-|-|TRBV10-3
CAISTGTHEQFF
TGTGCCATCAGTACAGGGACCCATGAGCAGTTCTTC
>TRBJ2-1|-|TRBD2|TRBV11-1
CASSPELAGSNEQFF
TGTGCCAGCAGCCCTGAACTAGCGGGGTCCAATGAGCAGTTCTTC
>TRBJ1-6|-|TRBD1|TRBV7-3
CASSRSPGGNSPLHF
TGTGCCAGCAGTAGATCCCCAGGGGGCAATTCACCCCTCCACTTT
>TRBJ2-7|-|TRBD1|TRBV25-1
CASSDPGQAAYEQYF
TGTGCCAGCAGTGACCCTGGACAGGCTGCCTACGAGCAGTACTTC
>TRBJ1-1|-|TRBD1|TRBV30
CAWSTRQGAGAFF
TGTGCCTGGAGCACCCGACAGGGGGCGGGAGCTTTCTTT
>TRBJ1-6|-|-|TRBV6-6
CASKRGSPGNSPLHF
TGTGCCAGCAAGCGGGGGAGTCCGGGTAATTCACCCCTCCACTTT
>TRBJ2-1|-|-|TRBV19
CASSAWGSSGYYNEQFF
TGTGCCAGTAGTGCCTGGGGAAGTAGCGGATATTACAATGAGCAGTTCTTC
>TRBJ1-2|-|-|TRBV28
CASRLTEYGYTF
TGTGCCAGCAGACTGACAGAATATGGCTACACCTTC
>TRBJ2-6|once|-|TRBV18
CASSPQQSSGANVLTF
TGTGCCAGCTCACCACAACAGAGCTCTGGGGCCAACGTCCTGACTTTC
>TRBJ1-2|once|TRBD1|TRBV18
CASSPRDRSYTF
TGTGCCAGCTCACCAAGGGACAGGAGTTACACCTTC
>TRBJ2-5|-|TRBD2|TRBV28
CASSGGGRETQYF
TGTGCCAGCAGTGGGGGGGGTCGGGAGACCCAGTACTTC
>TRBJ1-1|-|-|TRBV6-1
CASSEWATEAFF
TGTGCCAGCAGTGAGTGGGCCACTGAAGCTTTCTTT
>TRBJ2-2|-|TRBD1|TRBV18
CASSPRDRGTGELFF
TGTGCCAGCTCACCACGGGACAGGGGGACCGGGGAGCTGTTTTTT
>TRBJ2-7|once|TRBD1|TRBV27
CASSLFTGTARDEQYF
TGTGCCAGCAGTCTCTTCACCGGGACAGCCCGGGACGAGCAGTACTTC
>TRBJ2-1|-|TRBD2|TRBV5-1
CASSSHQGLANSYNEQFF
TGCGCCAGCAGCTCCCATCAGGGACTAGCGAACTCCTACAATGAGCAGTTCTTC
>TRBJ2-7|-|TRBD2|TRBV2
CAVRRRGGSSYEQYF
TGTGCCGTACGACGGCGGGGGGGATCCTCCTACGAGCAGTACTTC
>TRBJ2-1|-|-|TRBV6-5
CASSYSRVGEQFF
TGTGCCAGCAGTTACAGTCGTGTCGGTGAGCAGTTCTTC
>TRBJ1-4|-|-|TRBV5-5
CASSLWGDEKLFF
TGTGCCAGCAGCTTGTGGGGGGATGAAAAACTGTTTTTT
>TRBJ1-6|-|TRBD1|TRBV5-1
CASSLGQGVDNSPLHF
TGCGCCAGCAGCTTGGGCCAGGGGGTGGATAATTCACCCCTCCACTTT
>TRBJ2-1|-|-|TRBV27
CASSSERRTEQFF
TGTGCCAGCAGTTCAGAAAGGAGGACTGAGCAGTTCTTC
>TRBJ1-1|-|TRBD1|TRBV6-6
CASSHSDRGRNTEAFF
TGTGCCAGCAGTCACTCAGACAGGGGGCGGAACACTGAAGCTTTCTTT
>TRBJ1-5|-|-|TRBV10-3
CATREGLGNQPQHF
TGTGCCACCCGGGAGGGGTTAGGCAATCAGCCCCAGCATTTT
>TRBJ1-1|once|TRBD1|TRBV5-1
CASSSSHSGTGEAFF
TGCGCCAGCAGCTCATCGCACTCCGGGACAGGGGAAGCTTTCTTT
>TRBJ2-5|-|-|TRBV4-2
CASSQGGVGETQYF
TGTGCCAGCAGCCAAGGAGGAGTTGGAGAGACCCAGTACTTC
>TRBJ2-1|-|-|TRBV9
CASSPRGGGTYNEQFF
TGTGCCAGTTCCCCCCGGGGTGGGGGGACTTACAATGAGCAGTTCTTC
>TRBJ1-5|-|-|TRBV6-6
CASRLQGSNQPQHF
TGTGCCAGCAGGCTACAGGGAAGCAATCAGCCCCAGCATTTT
>TRBJ1-5|once|-|TRBV15
CATSRDSRRGSNQPQHF
TGTGCCACCAGCAGAGATTCGCGTAGGGGTAGCAATCAGCCCCAGCATTTT
>TRBJ1-5|-|-|TRBV6-6
CASGGSGSNQPQHF
TGTGCCAGCGGGGGGTCAGGTAGCAATCAGCCCCAGCATTTT
>TRBJ2-4|-|TRBD1|TRBV5-4
CASSVRQGAKNIQYF
TGTGCCAGCAGCGTCAGACAGGGTGCCAAAAACATTCAGTACTTC
>TRBJ1-1|-|TRBD1|TRBV11-2
CASSLEGQGKAFF
TGTGCCAGCAGCTTAGAGGGACAGGGTAAAGCTTTCTTT
>TRBJ1-4|-|TRBD1|TRBV6-9
CASSYRGQGEFTNEKLFF
TGTGCCAGCAGTTATAGAGGACAGGGGGAATTTACAAATGAAAAACTGTTTTTT
>TRBJ2-7|-|-|TRBV5-1
CASSLLQPPGEQYF
TGCGCCAGCAGCTTGTTACAGCCGCCTGGGGAGCAGTACTTC
>TRBJ2-2|-|-|TRBV19
CASSYRHGNTGELFF
TGTGCCAGTAGTTACAGGCACGGGAACACCGGGGAGCTGTTTTTT
>TRBJ1-2|once|TRBD1|TRBV19
CASRTGTGGNYGYTF
TGTGCCAGTAGGACTGGGACAGGGGGTAACTATGGCTACACCTTC
>TRBJ1-4|-|TRBD1|TRBV9
CASSQRGQGNEKLFF
TGTGCCAGCAGCCAGAGGGGGCAGGGGAATGAAAAACTGTTTTTT